A single sample gave rise to the 10 T cell receptor beta chains below, sequenced in a study of blood T cell repertoires in COVID-19. Profiling relied on immunoSEQ multiplex PCR, and the TCRdb table lists in-frame clones only, not all of them. Of a few hundred thousand clones in the sample, 86% are singletons; the top ten hold roughly 2.2%. The specimen sequenced was peripheral blood. The receptor set was obtained from a woman between 50 and 59 years old with acute or convalescent COVID-19.

V usage is TRBV3-1 (or the pseudogene TRBV3-2) and J usage is TRBJ2-7, with TRBD2 identical over 7 bases. This CDR3 spans 16 amino acids. V was clipped by 2 bases and J by 0 bases; unmatched bases: 7. Germline V gene lookup returns CDR1 LGHDT and CDR2 YNNKEL (reference sequence). CDR3 sequence reads: CASSQLGGSSSYEQYF. The CDR3 region has the DNA TGTGCCAGCAGCCAATTGGGGGGGTCGAGCTCCTACGAGCAGTACTTC.

In its sample, this clone was seen a few times. The rearrangement joins TRBV7-9 to TRBJ2-3, with D perhaps TRBD2 (6 bases). Between the trimmed V and J ends, which lost 6 bases and 2 bases, there was a span of 15 bases. CDR3 length: 15 residues. Per the germline V gene, CDR1 is SEHNR and CDR2 is FQNEAQ (reference sequence). CDR3 protein: CASSRAGPPTDTQYF. The CDR3, as DNA: TGTGCCAGCAGTCGGGCGGGACCACCCACAGATACGCAGTATTTT.

The chain uses TRBV27 and TRBJ1-5; no clear D. V lost 2 bases and J lost 3, with 11 bases in between. Germline V gives CDR1 MNHEY, CDR2 SMNVEV (reference sequence). The CDR3 totals 15 residues. The CDR3 DNA follows: TGTGCCAGCAGTTTAACGGGTTTGGCCAATCAGCCCCAGCATTTT. This encodes CASSLTGLANQPQHF.

The CDR3 is CAISETVRGIGTNEKLFF. As DNA, the CDR3 is TGTGCCATCAGTGAGACGGTCAGGGGCATTGGAACTAATGAAAAACTGTTTTTT. This rearrangement joins TRBV10-3 to TRBJ1-4; TRBD1 might be the D (6 bases). Germline CDR1 and CDR2: ENHRY and SYGVKD. This CDR3 has 18 residues. Trimming took 2 bases from V and 1 from J, leaving 17 bases between them.

The V and J genes are TRBV30 and TRBJ1-2; D uncertain. Trimming shortened V by 4 bases and J by 8 bases, and 14 bases separated the two germline ends. There are 12 residues in the CDR3. CDR1 is GTSNPN and CDR2 is SVGIG in the germline V gene (reference sequence). CDR3 coding DNA: TGTGCCTGGATCTGGCGGGGAGGGGGCTACACCTTC. Residues: CAWIWRGGGYTF.

V usage is TRBV9 and J usage is TRBJ2-5; 14 nucleotides match TRBD2. The V and J ends lost 0 bases and 2 bases, in that order; junction bases with no gene match: 9. This CDR3 has 19 residues. Germline CDR1 and CDR2: SGDLS and YYNGEE. The CDR3 sequence is CASSVAMSGTSGGQETQYF. In DNA, the CDR3 is TGTGCCAGCAGCGTAGCTATGTCAGGGACTAGCGGGGGACAAGAGACCCAGTACTTC.

The V call is TRBV6-5, the J call TRBJ1-5, with D possibly being TRBD1 (5 bases). Germline loops: CDR1 MNHEY, CDR2 SVGAGI. There are 13 residues in the CDR3. V was pared by 8 bases and J by 8 bases, with 16 bases between. The CDR3 DNA reads TGTGCCAGCCTAGCTAGGGGAGGGAAGCCCCAGCATTTT. Translating gives CASLARGGKPQHF.

V and J are TRBV4-2 and TRBJ2-7; D may be TRBD1 (5 bases). Germline-derived CDR1 and CDR2 are LGHNA and YNFKEQ. The ends were cut back, 0 bases at V and 0 bases at J, with 12 bases in the middle. The CDR3 runs 16 residues. CDR3 sequence (DNA): TGTGCCAGCAGCCAAGATTACCCGGACACCTCCTACGAGCAGTACTTC. Residues: CASSQDYPDTSYEQYF.

The V gene is TRBV6-5, the J gene TRBJ2-2, with 8 bases matching TRBD1. CDR3 length equals 15 residues. CDR1 is MNHEY, CDR2 SVGAGI, per germline. Trimming took 6 bases from V and 0 from J; bases not matched to a gene: 3. The CDR3 sequence: CASSFRGPNTGELFF. The CDR3, as DNA: TGTGCCAGCAGCTTCAGGGGGCCGAACACCGGGGAGCTGTTTTTT.

This rearrangement joins TRBV7-2 to TRBJ1-2; 10 bases line up with TRBD1. The CDR3 extends over 15 amino acids. Germline V gives CDR1 SGHTA, CDR2 FQGNSA. Trimming took 5 bases from V and 8 from J; bases not matched to a gene: 11. The DNA of the CDR3 is TGTGCCAGCAGCCCCCCCGGACAGGGGGTAGGGGGCTACACCTTC. Its protein product is CASSPPGQGVGGYTF.